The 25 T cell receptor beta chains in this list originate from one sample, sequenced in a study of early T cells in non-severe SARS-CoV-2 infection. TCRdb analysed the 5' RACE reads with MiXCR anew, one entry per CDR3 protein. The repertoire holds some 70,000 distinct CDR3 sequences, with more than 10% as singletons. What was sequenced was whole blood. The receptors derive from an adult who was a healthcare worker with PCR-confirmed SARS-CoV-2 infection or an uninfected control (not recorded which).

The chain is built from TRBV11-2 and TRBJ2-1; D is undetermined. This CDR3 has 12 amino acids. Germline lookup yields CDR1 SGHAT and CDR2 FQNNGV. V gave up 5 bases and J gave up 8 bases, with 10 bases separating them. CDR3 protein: CASSGDPDEQFF. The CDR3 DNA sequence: TGTGCCAGCAGCGGAGACCCGGATGAGCAGTTCTTC.

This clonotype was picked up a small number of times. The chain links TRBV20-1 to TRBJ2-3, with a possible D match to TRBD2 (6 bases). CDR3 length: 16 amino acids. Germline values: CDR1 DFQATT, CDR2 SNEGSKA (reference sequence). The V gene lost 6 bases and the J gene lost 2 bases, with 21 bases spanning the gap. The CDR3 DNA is TGCAGTGCCTGCGCGATAGCGGACCTCTCCACAGATACGCAGTATTTT. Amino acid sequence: CSACAIADLSTDTQYF.

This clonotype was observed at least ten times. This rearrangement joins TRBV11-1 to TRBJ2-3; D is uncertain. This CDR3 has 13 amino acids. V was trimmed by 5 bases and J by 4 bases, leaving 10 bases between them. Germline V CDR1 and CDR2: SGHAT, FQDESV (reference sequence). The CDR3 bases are TGTGCCAGCAGCCGAGTTCGGTCAGATACGCAGTATTTT. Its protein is CASSRVRSDTQYF.

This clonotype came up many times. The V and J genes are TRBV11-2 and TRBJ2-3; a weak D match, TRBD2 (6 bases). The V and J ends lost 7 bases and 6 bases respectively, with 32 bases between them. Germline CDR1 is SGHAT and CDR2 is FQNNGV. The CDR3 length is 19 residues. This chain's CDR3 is CASIPGLLVSGPPGDTQYF. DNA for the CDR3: TGTGCCAGCATCCCAGGTCTGTTGGTTAGCGGCCCACCGGGGGATACGCAGTATTTT.

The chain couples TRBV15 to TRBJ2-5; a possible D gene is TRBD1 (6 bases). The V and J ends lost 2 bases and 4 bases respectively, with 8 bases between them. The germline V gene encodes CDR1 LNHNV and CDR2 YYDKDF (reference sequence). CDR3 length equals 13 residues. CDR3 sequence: CATSRSRGETQYF. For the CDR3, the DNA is TGTGCCACCAGCAGAAGCAGGGGAGAGACCCAGTACTTC.

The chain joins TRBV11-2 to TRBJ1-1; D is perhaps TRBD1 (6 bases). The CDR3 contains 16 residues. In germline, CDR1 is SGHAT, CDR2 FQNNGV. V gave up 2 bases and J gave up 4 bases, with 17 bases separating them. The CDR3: CASSLPPSQGSTEAFF. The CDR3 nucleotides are TGTGCCAGCAGCTTACCGCCATCCCAGGGGAGCACTGAAGCTTTCTTT.

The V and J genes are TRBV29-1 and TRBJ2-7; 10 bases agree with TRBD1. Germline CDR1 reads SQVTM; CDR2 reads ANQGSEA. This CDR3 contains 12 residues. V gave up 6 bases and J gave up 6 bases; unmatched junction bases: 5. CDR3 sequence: CSVIGTGVEQYF. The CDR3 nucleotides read TGCAGCGTGATCGGGACAGGGGTCGAGCAGTACTTC.

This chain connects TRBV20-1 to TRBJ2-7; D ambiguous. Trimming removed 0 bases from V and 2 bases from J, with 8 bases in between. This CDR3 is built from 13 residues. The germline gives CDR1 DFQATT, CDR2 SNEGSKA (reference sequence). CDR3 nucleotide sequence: TGCAGTGCTAGAGATCATATCGCCTACGAGCAGTACTTC. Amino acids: CSARDHIAYEQYF.

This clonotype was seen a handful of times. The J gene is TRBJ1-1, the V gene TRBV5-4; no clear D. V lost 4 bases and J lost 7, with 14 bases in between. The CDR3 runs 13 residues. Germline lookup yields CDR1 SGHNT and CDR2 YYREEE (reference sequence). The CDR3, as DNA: TGTGCCAGCAGCCCTCGGTTTACGGATGAAGCTTTCTTT. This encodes CASSPRFTDEAFF. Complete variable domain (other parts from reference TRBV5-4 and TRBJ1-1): ETGVTQSPTHLIKTRGQQVTLRCSSQSGHNTVSWYQQALGQGPQFIFQYYREEENGRGNFPPRFSGLQFPNYSSELNVNALELDDSALYLCASSPRFTDEAFFGQGTRLTVV.

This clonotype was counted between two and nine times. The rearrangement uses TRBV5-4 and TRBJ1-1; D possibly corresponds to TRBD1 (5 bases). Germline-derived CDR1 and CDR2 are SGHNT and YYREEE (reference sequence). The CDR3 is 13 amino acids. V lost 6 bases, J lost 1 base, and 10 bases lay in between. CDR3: CASIREKNTEAFF. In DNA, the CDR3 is TGTGCCAGCATCAGGGAAAAGAACACTGAAGCTTTCTTT.

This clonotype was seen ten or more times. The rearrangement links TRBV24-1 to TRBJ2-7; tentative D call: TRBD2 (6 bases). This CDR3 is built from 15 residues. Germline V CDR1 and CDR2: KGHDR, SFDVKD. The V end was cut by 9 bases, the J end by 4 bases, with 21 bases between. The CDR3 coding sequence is TGTGCCACCTCTGATTCCGGGACTCTCTTTTACGAGCAGTACTTC. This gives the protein CATSDSGTLFYEQYF.

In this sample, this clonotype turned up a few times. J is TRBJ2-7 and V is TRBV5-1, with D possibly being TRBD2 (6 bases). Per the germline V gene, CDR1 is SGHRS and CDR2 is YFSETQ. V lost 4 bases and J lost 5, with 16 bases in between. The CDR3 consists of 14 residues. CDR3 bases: TGCGCCAGCAGCCCGGGAGCGCGGTACGACGAGCAGTACTTC. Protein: CASSPGARYDEQYF.

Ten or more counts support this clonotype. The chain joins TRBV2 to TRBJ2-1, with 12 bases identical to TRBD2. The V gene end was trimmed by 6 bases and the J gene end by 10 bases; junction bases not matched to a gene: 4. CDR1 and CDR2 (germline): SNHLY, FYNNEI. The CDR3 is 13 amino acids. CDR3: CASRASGRAEQFF. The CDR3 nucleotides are TGTGCCAGCAGGGCTAGCGGGAGGGCGGAGCAGTTCTTC.

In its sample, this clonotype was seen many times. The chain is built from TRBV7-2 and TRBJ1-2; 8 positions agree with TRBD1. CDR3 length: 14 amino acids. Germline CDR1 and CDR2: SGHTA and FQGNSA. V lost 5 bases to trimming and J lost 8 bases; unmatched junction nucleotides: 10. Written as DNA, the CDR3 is TGTGCCAGCAGCCCCCAGCGGCAGGGGGCGGGCTACACCTTC. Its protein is CASSPQRQGAGYTF.

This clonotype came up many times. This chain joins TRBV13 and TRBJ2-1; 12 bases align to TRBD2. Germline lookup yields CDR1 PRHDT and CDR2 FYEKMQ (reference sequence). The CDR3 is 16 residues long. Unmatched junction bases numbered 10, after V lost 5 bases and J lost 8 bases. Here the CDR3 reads CASSHKTSGRWYEQFF. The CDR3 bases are TGTGCCAGCAGCCATAAGACTAGCGGGAGATGGTATGAGCAGTTCTTC.

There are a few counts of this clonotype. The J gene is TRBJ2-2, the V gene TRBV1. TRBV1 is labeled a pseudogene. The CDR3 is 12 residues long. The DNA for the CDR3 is TGCACCAGCAGCCAATGGACCGGGGAGCTGTTTTTT. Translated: CTSSQWTGELFF.

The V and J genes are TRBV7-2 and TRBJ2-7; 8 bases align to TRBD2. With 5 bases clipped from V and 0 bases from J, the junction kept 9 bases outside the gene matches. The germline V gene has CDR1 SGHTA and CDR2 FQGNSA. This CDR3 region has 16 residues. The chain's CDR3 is CASSPPGGTYSYEQYF. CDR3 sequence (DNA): TGTGCCAGCAGCCCCCCGGGGGGGACTTACTCCTACGAGCAGTACTTC.

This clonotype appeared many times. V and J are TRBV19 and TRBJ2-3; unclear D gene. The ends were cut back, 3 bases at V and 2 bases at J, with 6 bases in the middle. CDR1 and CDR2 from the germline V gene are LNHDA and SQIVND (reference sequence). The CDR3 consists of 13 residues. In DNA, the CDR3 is TGTGCCAGTAGTATGCCGAACACAGATACGCAGTATTTT. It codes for CASSMPNTDTQYF.

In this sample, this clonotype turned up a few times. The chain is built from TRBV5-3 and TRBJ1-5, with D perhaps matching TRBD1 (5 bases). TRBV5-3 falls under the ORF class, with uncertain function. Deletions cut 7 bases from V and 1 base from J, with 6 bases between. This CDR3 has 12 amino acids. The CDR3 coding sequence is TGTGCCAGAGGGGACAGCAATCAGCCCCAGCATTTT. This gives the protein CARGDSNQPQHF.

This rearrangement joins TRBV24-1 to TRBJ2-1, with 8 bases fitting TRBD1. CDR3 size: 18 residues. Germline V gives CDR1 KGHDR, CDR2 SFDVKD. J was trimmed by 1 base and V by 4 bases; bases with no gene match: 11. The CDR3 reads CATSDPKAGGQSYNEQFF. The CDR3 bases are TGTGCCACCAGTGACCCGAAAGCAGGGGGCCAATCCTACAATGAGCAGTTCTTC.

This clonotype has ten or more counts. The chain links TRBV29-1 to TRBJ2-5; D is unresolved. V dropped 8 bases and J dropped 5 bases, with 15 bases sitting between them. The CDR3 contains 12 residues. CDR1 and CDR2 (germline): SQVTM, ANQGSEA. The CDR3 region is CSLRTGRETQYF. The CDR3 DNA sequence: TGCAGCTTGAGGACGGGCCGGGAGACCCAGTACTTC. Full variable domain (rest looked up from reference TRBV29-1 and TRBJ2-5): SAVISQKPSRDICQRGTSLTIQCQVDSQVTMMFWYRQQPGQSLTLIATANQGSEATYESGFVIDKFPISRPNLTFSTLTVSNMSPEDSSIYLCSLRTGRETQYFGPGTRLLVL.

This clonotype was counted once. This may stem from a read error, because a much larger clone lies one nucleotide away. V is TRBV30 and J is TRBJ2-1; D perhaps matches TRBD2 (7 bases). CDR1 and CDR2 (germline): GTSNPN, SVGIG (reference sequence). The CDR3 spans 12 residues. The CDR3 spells CAWSAGGNEPFF. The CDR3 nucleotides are TGTGCCTGGAGTGCGGGGGGCAATGAGCCGTTCTTC.

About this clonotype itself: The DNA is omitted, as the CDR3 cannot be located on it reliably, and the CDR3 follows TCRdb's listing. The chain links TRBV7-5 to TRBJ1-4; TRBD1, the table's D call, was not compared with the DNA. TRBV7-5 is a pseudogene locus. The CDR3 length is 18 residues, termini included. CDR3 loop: CISVSEAMDGPVKEKLFF.

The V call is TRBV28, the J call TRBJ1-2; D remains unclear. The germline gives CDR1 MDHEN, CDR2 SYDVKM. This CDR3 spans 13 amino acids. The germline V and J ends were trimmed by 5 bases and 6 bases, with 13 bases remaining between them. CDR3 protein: CASSTSSWNGYTF. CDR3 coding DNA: TGTGCCAGCAGTACCAGCAGTTGGAATGGCTACACCTTC.

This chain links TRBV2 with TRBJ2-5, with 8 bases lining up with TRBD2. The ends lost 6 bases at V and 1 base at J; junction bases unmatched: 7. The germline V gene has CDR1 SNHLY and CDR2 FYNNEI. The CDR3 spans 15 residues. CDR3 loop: CASRGAGAAQETQYF. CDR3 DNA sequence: TGTGCCAGCAGGGGAGCGGGAGCTGCCCAAGAGACCCAGTACTTC. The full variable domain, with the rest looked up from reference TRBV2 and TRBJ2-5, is EPEVTQTPSHQVTQMGQEVILRCVPISNHLYFYWYRQILGQKVEFLVSFYNNEISEKSEIFDDQFSVERPDGSNFTLKIRSTKLEDSAMYFCASRGAGAAQETQYFGPGTRLLVL.